This TCR beta chain was profiled in a study of control samples from healthy donors and cancer patients. The CDR3 has 16 amino acids. Germline-derived CDR1 and CDR2 are SGHRS and YFSETQ. The ends lost 5 bases at V and 4 bases at J; junction bases unmatched: 9. Data came from immunoSEQ multiplex PCR; TCRdb stores just in-frame clones and leaves some out. The sample consists of over 90,000 clones, around nine tenths of them appearing once. The TCR sequence derives from a man in his 60s with lung cancer. Sequencing was carried out using PBMCs. The chain recombines TRBV5-1 with TRBJ1-6; 7 bases fit TRBD1. The CDR3 loop is CASSTGTVAYNSPLHF. The CDR3 DNA is TGCGCCAGCAGTACCGGGACAGTGGCTTATAATTCACCCCTCCACTTT.